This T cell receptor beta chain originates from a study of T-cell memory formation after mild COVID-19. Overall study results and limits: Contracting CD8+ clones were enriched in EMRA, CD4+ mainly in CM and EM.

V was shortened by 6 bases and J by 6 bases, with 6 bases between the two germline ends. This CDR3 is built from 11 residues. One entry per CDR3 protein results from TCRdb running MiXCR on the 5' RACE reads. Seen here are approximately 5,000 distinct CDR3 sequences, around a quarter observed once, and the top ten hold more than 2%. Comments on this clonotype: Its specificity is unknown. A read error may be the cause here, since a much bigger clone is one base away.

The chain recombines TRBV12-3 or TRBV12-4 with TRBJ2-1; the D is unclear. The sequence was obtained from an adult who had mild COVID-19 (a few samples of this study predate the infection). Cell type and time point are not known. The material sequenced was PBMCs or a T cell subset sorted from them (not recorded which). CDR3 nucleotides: TGTGCCAGCAGATTAAGCAATGAGCAGTTCTTC. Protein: CASRLSNEQFF.